This TCR beta chain was retrieved from a study of blood T cell repertoires in COVID-19. Study in general: COVID-19 samples from acute and convalescent phases originated in the United States, Italy and Spain.

Germline V gives CDR1 SEHNR, CDR2 FQNEAQ (reference sequence). The CDR3 runs to 15 residues. V lost 0 bases, J lost 6 bases, and 11 bases lay in between. In the original workflow: Amplification of reference gene primers provided the estimated nucleated cell counts. The data were produced by immunoSEQ multiplex PCR, yet TCRdb's version contains in-frame clones alone and is incomplete. D and trimming come from the DNA, and the V and J calls and clone size come from that table. The sample contains about 86,000 clones, more than 75% of which appear only once. Sequencing was performed on peripheral blood. V and J are TRBV7-9 and TRBJ2-2; D is possibly TRBD2 (5 bases). This receptor was identified in a woman older than 75 with acute or convalescent COVID-19. Here the CDR3 DNA reads TGTGCCAGCAGCTTAGCGGGAGAAGTCGCCGGGGAGCTGTTTTTT. Translating it yields CASSLAGEVAGELFF.